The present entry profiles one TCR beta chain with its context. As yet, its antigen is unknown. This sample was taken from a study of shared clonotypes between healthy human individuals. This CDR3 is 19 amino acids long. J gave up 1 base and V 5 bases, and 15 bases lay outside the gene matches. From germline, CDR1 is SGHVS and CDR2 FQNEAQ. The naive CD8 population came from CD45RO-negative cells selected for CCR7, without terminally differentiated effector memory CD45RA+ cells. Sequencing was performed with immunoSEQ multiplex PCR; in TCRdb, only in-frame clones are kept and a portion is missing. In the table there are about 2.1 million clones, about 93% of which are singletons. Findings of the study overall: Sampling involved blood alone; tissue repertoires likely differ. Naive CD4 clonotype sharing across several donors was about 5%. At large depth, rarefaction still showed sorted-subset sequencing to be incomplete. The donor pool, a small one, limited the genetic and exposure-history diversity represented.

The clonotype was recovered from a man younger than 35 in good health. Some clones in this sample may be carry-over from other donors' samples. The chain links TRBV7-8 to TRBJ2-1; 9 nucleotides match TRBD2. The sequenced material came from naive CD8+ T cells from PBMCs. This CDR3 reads CASSPGQINAGGSYNEQFF. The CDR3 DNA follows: TGTGCCAGCAGCCCGGGACAGATAAACGCGGGAGGGTCCTACAATGAGCAGTTCTTC.